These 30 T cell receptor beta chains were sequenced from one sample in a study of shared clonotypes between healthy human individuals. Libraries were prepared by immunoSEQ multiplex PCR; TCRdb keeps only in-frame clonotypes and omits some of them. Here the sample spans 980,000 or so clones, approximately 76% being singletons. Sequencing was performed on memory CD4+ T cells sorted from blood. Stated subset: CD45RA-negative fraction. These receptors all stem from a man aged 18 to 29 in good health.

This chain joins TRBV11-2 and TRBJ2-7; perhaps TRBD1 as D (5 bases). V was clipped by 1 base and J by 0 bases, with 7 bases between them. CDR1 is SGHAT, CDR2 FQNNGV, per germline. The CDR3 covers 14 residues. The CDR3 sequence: CASSLGRASYEQYF. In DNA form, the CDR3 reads TGTGCCAGCAGCTTAGGCAGGGCCTCCTACGAGCAGTACTTC. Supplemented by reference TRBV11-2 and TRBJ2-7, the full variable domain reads EAGVAQSPRYKIIEKRQSVAFWCNPISGHATLYWYQQILGQGPKLLIQFQNNGVVDDSQLPKDRFSAERLKGVDSTLKIQPAKLEDSAVYLCASSLGRASYEQYFGPGTRLTVT.

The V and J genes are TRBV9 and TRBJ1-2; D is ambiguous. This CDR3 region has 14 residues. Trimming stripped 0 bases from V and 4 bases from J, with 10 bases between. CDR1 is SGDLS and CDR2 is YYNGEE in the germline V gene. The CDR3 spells CASSVDLSGYGYTF. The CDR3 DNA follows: TGTGCCAGCAGCGTAGATCTTTCGGGCTATGGCTACACCTTC.

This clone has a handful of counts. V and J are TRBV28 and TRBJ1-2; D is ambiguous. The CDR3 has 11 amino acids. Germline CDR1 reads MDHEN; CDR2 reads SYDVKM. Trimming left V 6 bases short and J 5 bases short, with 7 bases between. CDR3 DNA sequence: TGTGCCAGCAGGGAAGTTTATGGCTACACCTTC. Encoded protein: CASREVYGYTF.

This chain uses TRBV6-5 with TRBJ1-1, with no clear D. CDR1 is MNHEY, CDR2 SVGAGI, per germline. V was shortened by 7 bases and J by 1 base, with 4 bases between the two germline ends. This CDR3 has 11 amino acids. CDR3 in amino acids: CASKWNTEAFF. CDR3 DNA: TGTGCCAGCAAGTGGAACACTGAAGCTTTCTTT.

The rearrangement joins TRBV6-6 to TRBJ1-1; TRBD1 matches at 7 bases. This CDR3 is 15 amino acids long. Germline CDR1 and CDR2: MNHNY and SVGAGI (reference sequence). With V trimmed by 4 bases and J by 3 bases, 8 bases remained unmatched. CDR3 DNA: TGTGCCAGCAGTTCTCAGGGGGTAAAAGACACTGAAGCTTTCTTT. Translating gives CASSSQGVKDTEAFF.

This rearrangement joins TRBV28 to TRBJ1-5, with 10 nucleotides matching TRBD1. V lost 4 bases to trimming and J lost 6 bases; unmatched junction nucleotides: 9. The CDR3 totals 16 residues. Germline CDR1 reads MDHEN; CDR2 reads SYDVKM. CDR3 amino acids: CASSSSGTGVGQPQHF. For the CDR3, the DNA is TGTGCCAGCAGTTCCTCCGGGACAGGGGTGGGTCAGCCCCAGCATTTT.

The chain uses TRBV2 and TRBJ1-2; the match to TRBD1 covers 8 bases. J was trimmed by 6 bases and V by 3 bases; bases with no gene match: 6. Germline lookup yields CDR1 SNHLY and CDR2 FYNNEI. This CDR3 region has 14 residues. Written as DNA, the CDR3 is TGTGCCAGCAGTGACAGGGGGCTAGCCAATGGCTACACCTTC. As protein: CASSDRGLANGYTF.

In DNA form, the CDR3 reads TGCGCCAGCAGCTGGGTACAGTTCACCGGGGAGCTGTTTTTT. Protein product: CASSWVQFTGELFF. The chain couples TRBV5-1 to TRBJ2-2; D gene uncertain. Deletions cut 3 bases from V and 4 bases from J, with 10 bases between. The CDR3 spans 14 residues. Germline V gives CDR1 SGHRS, CDR2 YFSETQ.

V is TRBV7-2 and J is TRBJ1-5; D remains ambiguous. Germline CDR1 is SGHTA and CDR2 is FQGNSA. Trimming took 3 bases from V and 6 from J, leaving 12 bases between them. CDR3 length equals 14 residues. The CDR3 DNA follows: TGTGCCAGCAGCTTTTTAGGTGGGGTTCAGCCCCAGCATTTT. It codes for CASSFLGGVQPQHF.

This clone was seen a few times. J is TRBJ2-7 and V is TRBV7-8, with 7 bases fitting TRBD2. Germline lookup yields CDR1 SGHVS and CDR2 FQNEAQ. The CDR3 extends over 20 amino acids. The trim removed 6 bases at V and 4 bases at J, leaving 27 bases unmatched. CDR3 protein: CASSLTSGRRPSGRAYEQYF. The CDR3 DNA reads TGTGCCAGCAGTTTGACCTCTGGACGACGTCCGTCGGGGAGGGCTTACGAGCAGTACTTC.

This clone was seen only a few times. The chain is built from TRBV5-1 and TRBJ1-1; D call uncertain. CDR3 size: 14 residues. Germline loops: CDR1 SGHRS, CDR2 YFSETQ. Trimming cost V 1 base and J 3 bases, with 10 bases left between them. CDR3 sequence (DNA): TGCGCCAGCAGCTTGCCCTTTAAGGACACTGAAGCTTTCTTT. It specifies CASSLPFKDTEAFF. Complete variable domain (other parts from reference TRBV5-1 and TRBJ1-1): KAGVTQTPRYLIKTRGQQVTLSCSPISGHRSVSWYQQTPGQGLQFLFEYFSETQRNKGNFPGRFSGRQFSNSRSEMNVSTLELGDSALYLCASSLPFKDTEAFFGQGTRLTVV.

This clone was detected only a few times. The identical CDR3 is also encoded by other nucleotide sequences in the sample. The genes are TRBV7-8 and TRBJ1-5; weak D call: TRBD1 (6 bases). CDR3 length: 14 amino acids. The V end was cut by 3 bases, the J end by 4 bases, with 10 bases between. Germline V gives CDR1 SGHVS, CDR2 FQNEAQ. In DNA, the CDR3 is TGTGCCAGCAGCTTTCCGGGACAAAATCAGCCCCAGCATTTT. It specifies CASSFPGQNQPQHF. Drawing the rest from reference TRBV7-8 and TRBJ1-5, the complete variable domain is GAGVSQSPRYKVAKRGQDVALRCDPISGHVSLFWYQQALGQGPEFLTYFQNEAQLDKSGLPSDRFFAERPEGSVSTLKIQRTQQEDSAVYLCASSFPGQNQPQHFGDGTRLSIL.

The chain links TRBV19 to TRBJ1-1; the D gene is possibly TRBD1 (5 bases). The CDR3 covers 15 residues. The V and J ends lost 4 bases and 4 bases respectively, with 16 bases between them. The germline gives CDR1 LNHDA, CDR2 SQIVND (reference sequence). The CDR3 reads CASSKRGGTSTEAFF. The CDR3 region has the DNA TGTGCCAGTAGTAAAAGGGGAGGAACGAGCACTGAAGCTTTCTTT.

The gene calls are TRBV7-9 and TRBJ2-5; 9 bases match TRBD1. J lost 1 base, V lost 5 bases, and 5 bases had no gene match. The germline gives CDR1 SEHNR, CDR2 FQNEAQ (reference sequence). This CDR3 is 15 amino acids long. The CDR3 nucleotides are TGTGCCAGCAGCGGAGGGGACAGGGTCCAAGAGACCCAGTACTTC. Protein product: CASSGGDRVQETQYF.

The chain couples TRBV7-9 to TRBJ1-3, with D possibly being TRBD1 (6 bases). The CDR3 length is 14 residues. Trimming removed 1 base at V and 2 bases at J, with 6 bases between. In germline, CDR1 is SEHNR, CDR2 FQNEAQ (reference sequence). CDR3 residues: CASSLDRAGNTIYF. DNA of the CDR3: TGTGCCAGCAGCTTAGACAGGGCTGGAAACACCATATATTTT.

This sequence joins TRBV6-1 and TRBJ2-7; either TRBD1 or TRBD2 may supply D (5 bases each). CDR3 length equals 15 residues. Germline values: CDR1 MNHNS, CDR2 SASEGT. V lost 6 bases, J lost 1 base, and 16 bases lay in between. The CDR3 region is CASSAGTPRSYEQYF. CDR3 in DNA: TGTGCCAGCAGCGCCGGGACCCCGCGATCCTACGAGCAGTACTTC.

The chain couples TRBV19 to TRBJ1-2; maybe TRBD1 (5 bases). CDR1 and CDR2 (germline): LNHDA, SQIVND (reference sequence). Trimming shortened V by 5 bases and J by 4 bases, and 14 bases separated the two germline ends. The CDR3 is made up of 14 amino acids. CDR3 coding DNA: TGTGCCAGTAGTTCAATCGACAGTCTCTATGGCTACACCTTC. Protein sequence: CASSSIDSLYGYTF.

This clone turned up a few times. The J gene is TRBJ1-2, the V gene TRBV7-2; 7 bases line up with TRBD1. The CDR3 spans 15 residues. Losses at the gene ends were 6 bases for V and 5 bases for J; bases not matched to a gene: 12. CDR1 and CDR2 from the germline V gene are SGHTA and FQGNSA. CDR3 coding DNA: TGTGCCAGCAGTTATACGGGACAGAGCTCGTATGGCTACACCTTC. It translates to CASSYTGQSSYGYTF.

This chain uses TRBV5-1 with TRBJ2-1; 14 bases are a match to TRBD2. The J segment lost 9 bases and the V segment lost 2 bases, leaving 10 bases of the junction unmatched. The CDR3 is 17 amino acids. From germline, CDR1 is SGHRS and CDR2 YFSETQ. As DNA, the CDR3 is TGCGCCAGCAGCTTTATGCGACTAGCGGGAGGGCAGGGTGAGCAGTTCTTC. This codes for CASSFMRLAGGQGEQFF. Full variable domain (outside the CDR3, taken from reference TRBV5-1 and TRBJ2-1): KAGVTQTPRYLIKTRGQQVTLSCSPISGHRSVSWYQQTPGQGLQFLFEYFSETQRNKGNFPGRFSGRQFSNSRSEMNVSTLELGDSALYLCASSFMRLAGGQGEQFFGPGTRLTVL.

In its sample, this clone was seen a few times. The CDR3 nucleotides are TGCGCCAGCAGCAGAACACCTCGCATCACCTACGAGCAGTACTTC. Translation gives CASSRTPRITYEQYF. The chain links TRBV4-1 to TRBJ2-7; D is ambiguous. Germline-derived CDR1 and CDR2 are MGHRA and YSYEKL. The CDR3 length is 15 residues. With 5 bases removed from V and 2 bases from J, the gap between germline ends came to 16 bases.

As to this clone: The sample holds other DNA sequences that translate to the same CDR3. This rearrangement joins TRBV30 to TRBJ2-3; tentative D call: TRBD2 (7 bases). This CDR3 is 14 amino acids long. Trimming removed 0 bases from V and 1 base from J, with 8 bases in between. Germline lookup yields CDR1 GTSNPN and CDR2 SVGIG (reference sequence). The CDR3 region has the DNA TGTGCCTGGAGTGTAGGGGGGGGCACAGATACGCAGTATTTT. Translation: CAWSVGGGTDTQYF.

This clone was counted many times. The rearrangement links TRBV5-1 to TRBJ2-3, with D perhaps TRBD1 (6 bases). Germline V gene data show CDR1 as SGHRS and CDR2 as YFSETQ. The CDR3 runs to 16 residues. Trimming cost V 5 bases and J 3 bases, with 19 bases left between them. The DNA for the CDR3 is TGCGCCAGCAGGTATTCACAGGGAGAGAGGACAGATACGCAGTATTTT. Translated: CASRYSQGERTDTQYF.

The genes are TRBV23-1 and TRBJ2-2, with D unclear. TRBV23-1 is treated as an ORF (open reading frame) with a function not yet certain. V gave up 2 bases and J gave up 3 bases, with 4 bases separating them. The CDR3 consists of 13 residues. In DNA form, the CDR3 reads TGCGCCAGCAGTCAAGGACACACCGGGGAGCTGTTTTTT. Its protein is CASSQGHTGELFF.

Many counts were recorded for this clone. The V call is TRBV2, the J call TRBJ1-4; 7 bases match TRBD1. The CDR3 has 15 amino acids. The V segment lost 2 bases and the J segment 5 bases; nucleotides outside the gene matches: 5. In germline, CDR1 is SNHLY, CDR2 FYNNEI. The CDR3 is CASSEMLGQNEKLFF. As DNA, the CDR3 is TGTGCCAGCAGTGAAATGTTGGGACAGAATGAAAAACTGTTTTTT. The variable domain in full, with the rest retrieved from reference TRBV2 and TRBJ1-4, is EPEVTQTPSHQVTQMGQEVILRCVPISNHLYFYWYRQILGQKVEFLVSFYNNEISEKSEIFDDQFSVERPDGSNFTLKIRSTKLEDSAMYFCASSEMLGQNEKLFFGSGTQLSVL.

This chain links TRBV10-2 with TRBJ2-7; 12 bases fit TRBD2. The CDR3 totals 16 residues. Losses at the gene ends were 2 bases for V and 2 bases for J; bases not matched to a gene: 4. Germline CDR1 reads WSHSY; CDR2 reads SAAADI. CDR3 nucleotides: TGCGCCAGCAGTGAGGTATGGACTAGCGGGACCTACGAGCAGTACTTC. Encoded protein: CASSEVWTSGTYEQYF.

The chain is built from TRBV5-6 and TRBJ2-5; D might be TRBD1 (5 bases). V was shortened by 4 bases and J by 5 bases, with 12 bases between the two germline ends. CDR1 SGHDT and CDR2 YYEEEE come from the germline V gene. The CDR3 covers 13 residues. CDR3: CASSKTALETQYF. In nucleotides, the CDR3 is TGTGCCAGCAGCAAGACAGCTCTGGAGACCCAGTACTTC.

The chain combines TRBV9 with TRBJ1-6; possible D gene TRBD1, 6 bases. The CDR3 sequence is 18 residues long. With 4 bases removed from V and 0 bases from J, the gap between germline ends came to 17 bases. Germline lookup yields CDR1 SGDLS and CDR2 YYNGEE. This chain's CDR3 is CASSPQPGGGSYNSPLHF. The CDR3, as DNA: TGTGCCAGCAGCCCTCAGCCGGGAGGGGGCTCCTATAATTCACCCCTCCACTTT.

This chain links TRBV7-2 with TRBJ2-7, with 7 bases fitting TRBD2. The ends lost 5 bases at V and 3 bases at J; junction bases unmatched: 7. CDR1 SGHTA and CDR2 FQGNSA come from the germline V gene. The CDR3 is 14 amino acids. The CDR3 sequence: CASSPGGLHYEQYF. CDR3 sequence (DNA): TGTGCCAGCAGCCCGGGGGGACTTCACTACGAGCAGTACTTC.

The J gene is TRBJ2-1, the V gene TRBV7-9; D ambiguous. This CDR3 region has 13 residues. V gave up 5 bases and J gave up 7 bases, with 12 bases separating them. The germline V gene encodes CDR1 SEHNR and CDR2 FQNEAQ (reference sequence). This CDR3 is CASSRDWGNEQFF. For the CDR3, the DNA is TGTGCCAGCAGCCGCGACTGGGGAAATGAGCAGTTCTTC. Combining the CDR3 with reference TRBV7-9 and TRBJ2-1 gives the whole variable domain DTGVSQNPRHKITKRGQNVTFRCDPISEHNRLYWYRQTLGQGPEFLTYFQNEAQLEKSRLLSDRFSAERPKGSFSTLEIQRTEQGDSAMYLCASSRDWGNEQFFGPGTRLTVL.

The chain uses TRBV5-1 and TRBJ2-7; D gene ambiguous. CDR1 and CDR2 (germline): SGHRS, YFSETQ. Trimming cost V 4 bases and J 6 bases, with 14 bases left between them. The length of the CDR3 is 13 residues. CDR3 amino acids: CASSPGLIFEQYF. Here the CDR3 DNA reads TGCGCCAGCAGCCCGGGTCTAATTTTCGAGCAGTACTTC.